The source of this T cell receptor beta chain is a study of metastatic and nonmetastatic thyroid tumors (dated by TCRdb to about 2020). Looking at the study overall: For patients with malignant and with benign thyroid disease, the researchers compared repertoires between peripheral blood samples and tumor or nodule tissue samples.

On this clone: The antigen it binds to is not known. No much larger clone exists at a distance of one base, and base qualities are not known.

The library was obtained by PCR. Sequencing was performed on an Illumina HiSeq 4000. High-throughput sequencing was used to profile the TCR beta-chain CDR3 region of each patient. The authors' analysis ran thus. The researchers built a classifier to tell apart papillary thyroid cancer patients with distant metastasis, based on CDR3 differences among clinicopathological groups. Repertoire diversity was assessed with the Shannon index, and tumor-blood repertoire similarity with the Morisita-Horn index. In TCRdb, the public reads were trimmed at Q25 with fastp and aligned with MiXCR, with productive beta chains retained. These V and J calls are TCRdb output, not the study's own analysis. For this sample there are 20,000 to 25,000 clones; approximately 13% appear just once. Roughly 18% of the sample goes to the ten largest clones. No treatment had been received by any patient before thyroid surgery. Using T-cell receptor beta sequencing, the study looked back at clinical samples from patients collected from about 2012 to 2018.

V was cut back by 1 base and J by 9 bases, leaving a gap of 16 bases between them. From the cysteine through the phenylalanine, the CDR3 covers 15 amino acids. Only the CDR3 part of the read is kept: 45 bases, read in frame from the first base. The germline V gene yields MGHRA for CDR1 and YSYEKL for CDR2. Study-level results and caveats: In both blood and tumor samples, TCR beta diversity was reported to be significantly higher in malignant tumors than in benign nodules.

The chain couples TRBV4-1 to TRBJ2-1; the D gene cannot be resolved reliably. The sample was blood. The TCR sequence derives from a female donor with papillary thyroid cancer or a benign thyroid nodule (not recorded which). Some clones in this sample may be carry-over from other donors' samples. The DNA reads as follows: TGCGCCAGCAGCCAAGCCTTGGGCAATTGCAGTGAGCAGTTCTTC. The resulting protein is CASSQALGNCSEQFF.